This T cell receptor (beta chain) was sequenced during a study of CD8+ T cells in alopecia areata. Findings of the study overall: Amid tofacitinib therapy, many expanded lesional clones stayed present in scalp and blood.

Treatment meaning: oral pan-JAK inhibitor, 5-10 mg twice daily. Peripheral blood and lesional scalp punch biopsies came from alopecia areata patients. Comment on this clone: Its antigen remains unidentified.

Isolated RNA was reverse transcribed into cDNA used as the sequencing template. Method: immunoSEQ multiplex PCR; TCRdb's copy keeps in-frame clones and lacks some. Of 200,000 to 250,000 clones in the sample, over 60% were seen once. This receptor was identified in a human donor with alopecia areata. This sample comprised CD4+ T cells sorted from blood, obtained at week 4, from a patient treated with tofacitinib.

DNA for the CDR3: TGTGCCAGCACCGGACGTGGGGGCAGGGAGACCCAGTACTTC. This translates into CASTGRGGRETQYF. The chain combines TRBV11-1 with TRBJ2-5; D may be TRBD1 (6 bases). The CDR3 totals 14 residues. Deletions cut 7 bases from V and 5 bases from J, with 17 bases between. Germline V gives CDR1 SGHAT, CDR2 FQDESV (reference sequence). The full variable domain, completed using reference TRBV11-1 and TRBJ2-5, is EAEVAQSPRYKITEKSQAVAFWCDPISGHATLYWYRQILGQGPELLVQFQDESVVDDSQLPKDRFSAERLKGVDSTLKIQPAELGDSAMYLCASTGRGGRETQYFGPGTRLLVL.